This T cell receptor (beta chain) was sequenced for a study of shared clonotypes between healthy human individuals. Study context: Three CD4 naive, three CD4 memory, two CD8 naive and one CD8 memory plate were used per donor.

Here immunoSEQ multiplex PCR was the method, and the copy in TCRdb shows in-frame clones only, minus some. The sample has hundreds of thousands of clones, about 95% seen once. CDR3 size: 13 residues. Germline loops: CDR1 MDHEN, CDR2 SYDVKM. V lost 3 bases and J 3 bases, leaving 6 bases between the germline ends. CD8 cells regarded as naive lacked CD45RO, were positively chosen for CCR7, and omitted terminally differentiated effector memory CD45RA+ cells. The receptor was isolated from a woman in her twenties or thirties in good health. V gene TRBV28 combines with J gene TRBJ1-5, with D hard to call. Material: naive CD8+ T cells sorted from blood. The CDR3 DNA reads as TGTGCCAGCAGTTTCGGTCACAATCAGCCCCAGCATTTT. This gives the protein CASSFGHNQPQHF.